One and the same sample provided the 2 T cell receptor beta chains below, sequenced in a study of immune heterogeneity within non-small cell lung tumors. Per sample, around 600 ng of bulk tumor genomic DNA was the template used. Each primary tumor yielded several biopsies, collected far apart from one another at surgery. The study cohort was described as untreated, and its members had newly diagnosed non-small cell lung cancer. They went on to have curative surgery. A multiplex PCR containing 32 V primers and 13 J primers was used to amplify TCR beta CDR3. TCRdb re-derived calls from the multiplex PCR reads in MiXCR, one entry per CDR3 protein. This table holds 1,500 to 2,000 distinct CDR3 sequences, more than 45% found once. Input material: lung tumor tissue. The source of these receptors is a man aged 55 to 70 with non-small cell lung cancer.

This clonotype has just a few counts. CDR3 residues: CSARDAKNIQYF. The CDR3 bases are TGCAGTGCTAGGGACGCCAAAAACATTCAGTACTTC. The chain has TRBV20-1 and TRBJ2-4; no clear D gene. The length of the CDR3 is 12 residues. Germline lookup yields CDR1 DFQATT and CDR2 SNEGSKA (reference sequence). V lost 3 bases, J lost 1 base, and 4 bases lay in between.

The V and J genes are TRBV7-9 and TRBJ1-1, with D hard to call. V shed 1 base and J shed 3 bases, with 12 bases lying between them. This CDR3 spans 15 amino acids. CDR1 is SEHNR and CDR2 is FQNEAQ in the germline V gene (reference sequence). The CDR3 DNA sequence: TGTGCCAGCAGCTTAGGCAGCAGTGGGGACACTGAAGCTTTCTTT. Translating gives CASSLGSSGDTEAFF.